This is a list of T cell receptor beta chains from one sample in a study of blood T cell repertoires in COVID-19. The method was immunoSEQ multiplex PCR; TCRdb's version includes in-frame clones alone and lacks a portion of them. Counted here are under 500,000 clones, over 75% occurring once; the ten biggest clones make up roughly 1.1%. Specimen: PBMCs or T cells enriched from blood (not recorded which). The receptors were sampled from a young man who had recovered from COVID-19. CDR3s include the opening cysteine and the closing phenylalanine or tryptophan. Each record gives: clone size, J gene, D gene, V gene, CDR3 protein, CDR3 DNA. The D gene is left open where the match is weak. Only some rows state a clone size, as once, few, many or a class for expanded clones.

abundance: -; j_gene: TRBJ2-1; d_gene: TRBD2; v_gene: TRBV9; CDR3aa: CASSVVASGGRGQNEQFF; CDR3nt: TGTGCCAGCAGCGTAGTAGCTAGCGGGGGAAGGGGCCAAAATGAGCAGTTCTTC
abundance: -; j_gene: TRBJ1-2; d_gene: -; v_gene: TRBV6-6; CDR3aa: CASSLGGDTYGYTF; CDR3nt: TGTGCCAGCAGCTTAGGGGGGGACACCTATGGCTACACCTTC
abundance: -; j_gene: TRBJ2-3; d_gene: TRBD2; v_gene: TRBV5-1; CDR3aa: CASSLGRRVGTSGSSTDTQYF; CDR3nt: TGCGCCAGCAGCTTGGGTCGTAGGGTGGGGACTAGCGGGAGTTCCACAGATACGCAGTATTTT
abundance: once; j_gene: TRBJ2-7; d_gene: TRBD1; v_gene: TRBV9; CDR3aa: CASSVATIGTGLHEQYF; CDR3nt: TGTGCCAGCAGCGTAGCTACTATTGGGACAGGGCTTCACGAGCAGTACTTC
abundance: -; j_gene: TRBJ1-5; d_gene: TRBD1; v_gene: TRBV18; CDR3aa: CASSPRQGDQPQHF; CDR3nt: TGTGCCAGCTCACCCAGACAGGGGGATCAGCCCCAGCATTTT
abundance: few; j_gene: TRBJ1-2; d_gene: TRBD1; v_gene: TRBV5-4; CDR3aa: CASSLDRGEAYGYTF; CDR3nt: TGTGCCAGCAGCCTAGACAGGGGAGAAGCCTATGGCTACACCTTC
abundance: -; j_gene: TRBJ1-2; d_gene: TRBD1; v_gene: TRBV28; CDR3aa: CASSSPLDRGDGYTF; CDR3nt: TGTGCCAGCAGCTCACCACTGGACAGGGGGGACGGCTACACCTTC
abundance: -; j_gene: TRBJ1-1; d_gene: TRBD1; v_gene: TRBV12-5; CDR3aa: CASGPWDRGRPEAFF; CDR3nt: TGTGCTAGTGGTCCCTGGGACAGGGGGCGACCTGAAGCTTTCTTT
abundance: once; j_gene: TRBJ1-4; d_gene: -; v_gene: TRBV30; CDR3aa: CAWRSDLMLARTNEKLFF; CDR3nt: TGTGCCTGGAGAAGCGACTTAATGCTCGCCCGGACTAATGAAAAACTGTTTTTT
abundance: few; j_gene: TRBJ1-4; d_gene: TRBD1; v_gene: TRBV9; CDR3aa: CASSPGGGTGNEKLFF; CDR3nt: TGTGCCAGCAGCCCCGGGGGGGGGACAGGGAATGAAAAACTGTTTTTT
abundance: -; j_gene: TRBJ1-3; d_gene: -; v_gene: TRBV28; CDR3aa: CASCRGSGNTIYF; CDR3nt: TGTGCCAGCTGCAGGGGTTCTGGAAACACCATATATTTT
abundance: -; j_gene: TRBJ2-1; d_gene: -; v_gene: TRBV19; CDR3aa: CASSMPGLDYEQFF; CDR3nt: TGTGCCAGTAGTATGCCGGGACTGGACTATGAGCAGTTCTTC
abundance: -; j_gene: TRBJ1-4; d_gene: TRBD1; v_gene: TRBV28; CDR3aa: CASNGAGGSEKLFF; CDR3nt: TGTGCCAGCAACGGGGCAGGGGGCTCGGAAAAACTGTTTTTT
abundance: once; j_gene: TRBJ2-1; d_gene: TRBD2; v_gene: TRBV27; CDR3aa: CASSRGTSGTYNEQFF; CDR3nt: TGTGCCAGCAGCCGCGGGACTAGCGGAACCTACAATGAGCAGTTCTTC
abundance: -; j_gene: TRBJ2-5; d_gene: TRBD1; v_gene: TRBV30; CDR3aa: CAWTPYRGREETQYF; CDR3nt: TGTGCCTGGACACCCTACAGGGGGCGCGAGGAGACCCAGTACTTC
abundance: -; j_gene: TRBJ1-2; d_gene: TRBD1; v_gene: TRBV19; CDR3aa: CASNPTFLTGRSYGYTF; CDR3nt: TGTGCCAGTAACCCCACCTTCTTGACAGGGAGAAGCTATGGCTACACCTTC
abundance: -; j_gene: TRBJ2-7; d_gene: -; v_gene: TRBV5-1; CDR3aa: CASAPRTTSYEQYF; CDR3nt: TGCGCCAGCGCCCCCCGGACAACCAGCTACGAGCAGTACTTC
abundance: -; j_gene: TRBJ2-7; d_gene: TRBD2; v_gene: TRBV5-1; CDR3aa: CASSYSGISYEQYF; CDR3nt: TGCGCCAGCAGTTATAGCGGGATCTCCTACGAGCAGTACTTC